The 21 T cell receptor beta chains below all came from one sample that was sequenced in a study of T cell changes during pregnancy in multiple sclerosis (dated by TCRdb to the late 2010s). The receptor library was made with the immunoSEQ multiplex PCR assay. TCRdb took this table from immuneACCESS and kept in-frame rearrangements with V and J called. Such tables lack part of the clones; where checked against another copy, unresolved V genes explain under half of the gap, and the rest is unexplained. The sample table lists around 100,000 clones, around 91% of them with a count of one. Around 0.84% of the sample comes from the top ten. The material sequenced was peripheral blood, taken after pregnancy. Source of these receptors: a female donor with multiple sclerosis, enrolled in a pregnancy study.

This clone was counted a single time. This chain links TRBV9 with TRBJ2-5, with 11 positions matching TRBD2. The J segment lost 5 bases and the V segment lost 4 bases, leaving 4 bases of the junction unmatched. The CDR3 is made up of 14 amino acids. Germline V gives CDR1 SGDLS, CDR2 YYNGEE. The CDR3 DNA follows: TGTGCCAGCAGCCCCCTAGCGGGGGGCGAGACCCAGTACTTC. It encodes CASSPLAGGETQYF.

The chain has TRBV4-3 and TRBJ2-5, with 8 bases that match TRBD2. Losses at the gene ends were 0 bases for V and 3 bases for J; bases not matched to a gene: 6. Germline loops: CDR1 LGHNA, CDR2 YSLEER. CDR3 length: 16 amino acids. In nucleotides, the CDR3 is TGCGCCAGCAGCCAAGAGGGAGCGGGGGTAAAAGAGACCCAGTACTTC. This gives the protein CASSQEGAGVKETQYF.

This chain joins TRBV30 and TRBJ2-7; 7 nucleotides agree with TRBD2. The CDR3 sequence is 13 residues long. Germline CDR1 GTSNPN, CDR2 SVGIG (reference sequence). V shed 0 bases, J shed 7 bases, and the junction held 6 bases outside the gene matches. The DNA of the CDR3 is TGTGCCTGGAGTGTATCACTAGCGTTAGAGCAGTACTTC. It codes for CAWSVSLALEQYF. The full variable domain, completed using reference TRBV30 and TRBJ2-7, is SQTIHQWPATLVQPVGSPLSLECTVEGTSNPNLYWYRQAAGRGLQLLFYSVGIGQISSEVPQNLSASRPQDRQFILSSKKLLLSDSGFYLCAWSVSLALEQYFGPGTRLTVT.

The chain has TRBV6-1 and TRBJ2-1; 10 bases agree with TRBD2. The junction had 4 bases not matched to a gene; V was cut back by 7 bases and J by 1 base. CDR3 length: 15 residues. CDR1 MNHNS and CDR2 SASEGT come from the germline V gene. CDR3 sequence: CASTWTSGSYNEQFF. DNA of the CDR3: TGTGCCAGCACCTGGACTAGCGGTTCCTACAATGAGCAGTTCTTC.

The chain is built from TRBV4-2 and TRBJ1-3, with no clear D. Per germline, CDR1 LGHNA and CDR2 YNFKEQ. V lost 2 bases and J lost 4, with 15 bases in between. The CDR3 has 16 amino acids. The CDR3 bases are TGTGCCAGCAGCCAATCATCGCCGGGTTTCGGAAACACCATATATTTT. Translation: CASSQSSPGFGNTIYF.

CDR3 residues: CASMAGDTGELFF. The CDR3 DNA is TGTGCCAGCATGGCGGGAGACACCGGGGAGCTGTTTTTT. This sequence joins TRBV6-5 and TRBJ2-2, with 7 bases aligning to TRBD2. V lost 7 bases, J lost 3 bases, and 2 bases stayed unmatched. Germline V gene sequence: CDR1 MNHEY, CDR2 SVGAGI. The CDR3 covers 13 residues.

The chain links TRBV27 to TRBJ2-1; tentative D call: TRBD1 (5 bases). V lost 5 bases to trimming and J lost 5 bases, with 19 bases between them. This CDR3 comprises 16 residues. Germline CDR1 MNHEY, CDR2 SMNVEV (reference sequence). CDR3 DNA sequence: TGTGCCAGCAGTCTCGCCCCAGGGCTAGATAACAATGAGCAGTTCTTC. Encoded protein: CASSLAPGLDNNEQFF.

This clone was recorded once. The rearrangement links TRBV5-4 to TRBJ2-7; D is perhaps TRBD1 (6 bases). Germline assignment: CDR1 SGHNT and CDR2 YYREEE (reference sequence). Trimming left V 5 bases short and J 2 bases short, with 20 bases between. The CDR3 loop spans 16 amino acids. Here the CDR3 DNA reads TGTGCCAGCAGTTATTCCGGGACACCATCCGCCTACGAGCAGTACTTC. The encoded protein is CASSYSGTPSAYEQYF.

Here the CDR3 DNA reads TGTGCCAGCAGCCGAGGTTGGGAGCGGACGTACTACAATGAGCAGTTCTTC. As protein: CASSRGWERTYYNEQFF. The V call is TRBV27, the J call TRBJ2-1; possibly TRBD2 for D (5 bases). The germline V gene encodes CDR1 MNHEY and CDR2 SMNVEV (reference sequence). There are 17 residues in the CDR3. Trimming removed 6 bases from V and 3 bases from J, with 21 bases in between.

The chain couples TRBV10-3 to TRBJ2-3; tentative D call: TRBD2 (5 bases). The CDR3 length is 14 residues. CDR1 is ENHRY, CDR2 SYGVKD, per germline. Trimming shortened V by 10 bases and J by 2 bases, and 16 bases separated the two germline ends. The CDR3, as DNA: TGTGCCAGCCGAGAGCGGAGTTACACAGATACGCAGTATTTT. Encoded protein: CASRERSYTDTQYF.

The chain combines TRBV7-2 with TRBJ2-2; D not certain. Germline values: CDR1 SGHTA, CDR2 FQGNSA. V was pared by 2 bases and J by 4 bases, with 8 bases between. CDR3 size: 14 residues. The CDR3 reads CASSLKPSTGELFF. CDR3 DNA sequence: TGTGCCAGCAGCTTAAAGCCGAGCACCGGGGAGCTGTTTTTT.

The J gene is TRBJ2-7, the V gene TRBV7-9, with D maybe TRBD1 (6 bases). Germline values: CDR1 SEHNR, CDR2 FQNEAQ (reference sequence). This CDR3 is 15 amino acids long. V was pared by 3 bases and J by 3 bases, with 15 bases between. In nucleotides, the CDR3 is TGTGCCAGCAGCTTCTGGGCAGGGGCGGACTACGAGCAGTACTTC. Its translation: CASSFWAGADYEQYF.

V and J are TRBV19 and TRBJ2-1, with 11 bases lining up with TRBD1. Germline CDR1 LNHDA, CDR2 SQIVND (reference sequence). Germline trimming cut 4 bases from V and 4 bases from J; bases unmatched to any gene: 15. The CDR3 runs to 19 residues. The CDR3: CASSSRWDRGKRLYNEQFF. In DNA form, the CDR3 reads TGTGCCAGTAGTAGTCGGTGGGACAGGGGGAAAAGGTTGTACAATGAGCAGTTCTTC.

The gene calls are TRBV9 and TRBJ2-7; 8 nucleotides match TRBD1. CDR1 and CDR2 (germline): SGDLS, YYNGEE. The V gene end was trimmed by 5 bases and the J gene end by 5 bases; junction bases not matched to a gene: 9. The CDR3 is 14 residues long. DNA of the CDR3: TGTGCCAGCAGGCCTGGACAGGGTGGGGACGAGCAGTACTTC. Protein sequence: CASRPGQGGDEQYF. The complete variable domain, with remaining parts taken from reference TRBV9 and TRBJ2-7, reads DSGVTQTPKHLITATGQRVTLRCSPRSGDLSVYWYQQSLDQGLQFLIQYYNGEERAKGNILERFSAQQFPDLHSELNLSSLELGDSALYFCASRPGQGGDEQYFGPGTRLTVT.

This sequence joins TRBV10-3 and TRBJ1-5; the D gene is possibly TRBD1 (6 bases). The germline gives CDR1 ENHRY, CDR2 SYGVKD. There are 16 residues in the CDR3. Trimming took off 2 bases at V and 7 bases at J, with 18 bases between the two ends. The CDR3 DNA follows: TGTGCCATCAGTGAGAGTAGGGCAGGGGAGGGCCAGCCCCAGCATTTT. Its protein is CAISESRAGEGQPQHF.

The CDR3 DNA is TGTGCCAGCAGGAACAGGGGGGACTACGAGCAGTACTTC. Amino acid sequence: CASRNRGDYEQYF. The rearrangement links TRBV2 to TRBJ2-7; 8 nucleotides align to TRBD1. Per germline, CDR1 SNHLY and CDR2 FYNNEI. Losses at the gene ends were 6 bases for V and 3 bases for J; bases not matched to a gene: 4. This CDR3 is 13 amino acids long.

The J gene is TRBJ1-1, the V gene TRBV27, with 7 bases lining up with TRBD1. The CDR3 runs 14 residues. Germline CDR1 and CDR2: MNHEY and SMNVEV (reference sequence). The junction had 1 base not matched to a gene; V was cut back by 2 bases and J by 1 base. The DNA for the CDR3 is TGTGCCAGCAGTTTAGACAGGGAGAACACTGAAGCTTTCTTT. This gives the protein CASSLDRENTEAFF.

The V and J genes are TRBV28 and TRBJ1-1; D gene ambiguous. The CDR3 runs 11 residues. Germline V gene sequence: CDR1 MDHEN, CDR2 SYDVKM. The CDR3 nucleotides read TGTGTCTCGACTGAGAACACTGAAGCTTTCTTT. Translating it yields CVSTENTEAFF. Variable domain in full (rest from reference TRBV28 and TRBJ1-1): DVKVTQSSRYLVKRTGEKVFLECVQDMDHENMFWYRQDPGLGLRLIYFSYDVKMKEKGDIPEGYSVSREKKERFSLILESASTNQTSMYLCVSTENTEAFFGQGTRLTVV.

This chain joins TRBV18 and TRBJ1-1; D not certain. Germline V gene data show CDR1 as KGHSH and CDR2 as LQKENI. This CDR3 region has 14 residues. Trimming took off 0 bases at V and 1 base at J, with 6 bases between the two ends. CDR3: CASSPPGRNTEAFF. The CDR3 DNA reads TGTGCCAGCTCACCACCGGGGAGGAACACTGAAGCTTTCTTT.

J is TRBJ2-2 and V is TRBV7-8; D possibly corresponds to TRBD2 (6 bases). There are 14 residues in the CDR3. The ends were cut back, 11 bases at V and 5 bases at J, with 18 bases in the middle. Germline-derived CDR1 and CDR2 are SGHVS and FQNEAQ. The CDR3 nucleotides are TGTGCCGGGATAGGGCTAGCGAGGACCGGGGAGCTGTTTTTT. Protein sequence: CAGIGLARTGELFF. Using reference TRBV7-8 and TRBJ2-2 for the parts outside the CDR3, the full variable domain is GAGVSQSPRYKVAKRGQDVALRCDPISGHVSLFWYQQALGQGPEFLTYFQNEAQLDKSGLPSDRFFAERPEGSVSTLKIQRTQQEDSAVYLCAGIGLARTGELFFGEGSRLTVL.

V and J are TRBV19 and TRBJ1-2; 7 bases agree with TRBD1. V was pared by 5 bases and J by 3 bases, with 6 bases of the junction left unmatched. The CDR3 is 14 amino acids. Looked up from germline, CDR1 is LNHDA and CDR2 is SQIVND (reference sequence). The CDR3 loop reads CASSPRGSYYGYTF. The CDR3 region has the DNA TGTGCCAGTAGTCCCAGGGGGAGCTACTATGGCTACACCTTC.